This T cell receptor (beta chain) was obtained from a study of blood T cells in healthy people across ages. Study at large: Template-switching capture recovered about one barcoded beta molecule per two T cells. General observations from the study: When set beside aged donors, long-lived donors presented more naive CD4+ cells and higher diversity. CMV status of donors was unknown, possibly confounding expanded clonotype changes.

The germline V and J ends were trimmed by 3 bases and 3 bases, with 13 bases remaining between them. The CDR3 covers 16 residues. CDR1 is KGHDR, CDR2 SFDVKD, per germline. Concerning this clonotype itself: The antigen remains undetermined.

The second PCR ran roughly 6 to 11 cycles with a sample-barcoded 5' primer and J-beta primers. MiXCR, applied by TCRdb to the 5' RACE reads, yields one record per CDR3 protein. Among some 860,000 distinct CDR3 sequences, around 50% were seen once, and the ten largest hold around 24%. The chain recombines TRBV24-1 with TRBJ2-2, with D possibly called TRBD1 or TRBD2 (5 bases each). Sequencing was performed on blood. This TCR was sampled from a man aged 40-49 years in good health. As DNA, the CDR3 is TGTGCCACCAGTGATCAACTCCGGGGACACACCGGGGAGCTGTTTTTT. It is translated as CATSDQLRGHTGELFF.